This T cell receptor (beta chain) stems from a study of T cells after yellow fever vaccination (dated by TCRdb to the late 2010s). About the investigation overall: The SMART-Seq v4 Ultra Low Input RNA kit was used to prepare libraries from fractions with low cell numbers. To follow T-cell clones before and after primary and booster YFV17D yellow fever vaccination, bulk TCR alpha and beta repertoires were sequenced over time. The cohort comprised two healthy male donors, one aged 18 to 30 and one aged 30 to 40 years. Bulk PBMC replicates and cell subsets were isolated from blood drawn at multiple timepoints before and after both primary and secondary immunization.

Broad study findings and their caveats: A small share of clonotypes occurred in both CD4 and CD8 compartments, likely arising from convergent recombination. Computational filtering was needed because FACS-sorted repertoires could contain abundant contaminating clonotypes from the bulk population. Only a couple of donors were included in the study, so the extent to which the findings can be generalized is limited. After the booster, most of the clones that had expanded following primary vaccination were detected again (approximately 95% of CD4 and 80% to 90% of CD8), which suggests that memory was broadly maintained. Compared with the primary T-cell response, the secondary T-cell response was weaker but faster, peaking on day 5 rather than day 15.

Instrument on record: Illumina NovaSeq 6000. TCR cDNA was synthesized by 5'RACE template switching, which introduced a universal primer site and unique molecular identifiers. Priming for cDNA synthesis came from both the TCR alpha and TCR beta constant segments. Library amplification involved two PCR steps, and the second step added sample barcodes and sequencing adapters. Sequencing of libraries was performed on Illumina HiSeq 2500 (2x100 bp) or NovaSeq (2x150 bp). On the study's bioinformatics: MIGEC was used to demultiplex reads and collapse the reads into UMI consensus sequences, and MiXCR was used for V(D)J alignment. Clonotypes responding to the vaccine were identified with edgeR on replicate PBMC samples, with the criteria of FDR below 0.01 and a log2 fold change above 5 up to day 15. Each bulk clonotype was labeled CD4 or CD8 based on which sequenced repertoire, CD4 or CD8, contained the clonotype at higher abundance. In TCRdb, the public reads were trimmed at Q25 with fastp and aligned with MiXCR, with productive beta chains retained. Identical CDR3 protein sequences are pooled into one entry, listed with their most common genes and DNA. For this entry, the V and J calls and clone size follow TCRdb and not the study's own pipeline. The sample yields roughly 400,000 distinct CDR3 sequences; around 20% were counted once. Of the sample, 18% falls within the top ten clones.

This clonotype was seen a few times. Its binding antigen is unknown. Per-nucleotide qualities are absent, and no much larger clonotype sits a single base away. Taken from the germline V gene, the CDR1 and CDR2 loops are MGHRA and YSYEKL. Trimming takes 1 base off V and 10 bases off J; junction bases not matched to a gene: 11. The CDR3, from cysteine to phenylalanine, totals 17 residues. The DNA shown is the 51-base CDR3, in frame from base 1. What the treatment or condition label conveys for this sample: live attenuated yellow fever vaccine strain. Two biological replicates of bulk PBMCs were collected at each blood-draw timepoint. A standard Ficoll-Paque protocol was used to isolate PBMCs from peripheral blood. TriZol was used to extract RNA from bulk PBMCs, CD4 and CD8 fractions, and dextramer-positive and dextramer-negative fractions.

The sequence was obtained from a man aged 18 to 30 who received the YFV17D yellow fever vaccine. Sequencing used PBMCs, obtained before the yellow fever booster vaccination. The V and J genes are TRBV4-1 and TRBJ1-6; TRBD1 lines up with 9 middle nucleotides. The sequenced DNA: TGCGCCAGCAGCCAAGCGGACTTGGGACAGGGAGGATCACCCCTCCACTTT. Its protein product is CASSQADLGQGGSPLHF.